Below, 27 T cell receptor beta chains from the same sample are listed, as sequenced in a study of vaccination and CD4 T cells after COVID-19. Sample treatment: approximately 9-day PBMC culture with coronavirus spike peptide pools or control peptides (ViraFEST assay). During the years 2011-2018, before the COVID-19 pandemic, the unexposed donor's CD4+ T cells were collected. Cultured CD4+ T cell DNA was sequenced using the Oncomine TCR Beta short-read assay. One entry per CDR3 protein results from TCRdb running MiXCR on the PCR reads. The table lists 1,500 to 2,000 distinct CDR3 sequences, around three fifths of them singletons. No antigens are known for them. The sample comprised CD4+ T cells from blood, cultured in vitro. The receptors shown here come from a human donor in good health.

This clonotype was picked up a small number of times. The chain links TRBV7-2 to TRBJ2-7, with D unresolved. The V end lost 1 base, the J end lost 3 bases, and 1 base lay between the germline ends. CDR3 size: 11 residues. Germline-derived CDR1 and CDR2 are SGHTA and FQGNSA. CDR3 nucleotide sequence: TGTGCCAGCAGCTTAGTCTACGAGCAGTACTTC. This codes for CASSLVYEQYF.

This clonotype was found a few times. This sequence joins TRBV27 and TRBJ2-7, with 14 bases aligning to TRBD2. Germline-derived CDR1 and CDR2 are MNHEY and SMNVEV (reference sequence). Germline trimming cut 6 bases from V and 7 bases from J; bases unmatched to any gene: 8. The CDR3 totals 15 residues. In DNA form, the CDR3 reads TGTGCCAGCAGACCCGGACTAGCGGGGGGTGGAGAGCAGTACTTC. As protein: CASRPGLAGGGEQYF.

In DNA, the CDR3 is TGCAGTGCGCAGGGGACAGGGGGTGGATACGAGCAGTACTTC. This codes for CSAQGTGGGYEQYF. The genes are TRBV20-1 and TRBJ2-7, with 11 bases matching TRBD1. V trimming: 6 bases; J trimming: 4 bases; junction bases outside the gene matches: 8. Germline V gene sequence: CDR1 DFQATT, CDR2 SNEGSKA (reference sequence). The CDR3 loop spans 14 amino acids.

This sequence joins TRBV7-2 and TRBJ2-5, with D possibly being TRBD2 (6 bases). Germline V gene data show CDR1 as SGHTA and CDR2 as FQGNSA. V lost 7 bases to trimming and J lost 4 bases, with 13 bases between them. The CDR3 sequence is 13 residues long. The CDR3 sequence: CASTFRGVETQYF. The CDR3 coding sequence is TGTGCCAGCACTTTTCGCGGGGTAGAGACCCAGTACTTC.

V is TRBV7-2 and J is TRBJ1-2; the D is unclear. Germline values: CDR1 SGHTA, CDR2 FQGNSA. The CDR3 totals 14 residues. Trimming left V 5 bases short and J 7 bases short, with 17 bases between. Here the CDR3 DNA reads TGTGCCAGCAGCGGGAGGGCAGCCCTCCTTGGCTACACCTTC. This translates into CASSGRAALLGYTF.

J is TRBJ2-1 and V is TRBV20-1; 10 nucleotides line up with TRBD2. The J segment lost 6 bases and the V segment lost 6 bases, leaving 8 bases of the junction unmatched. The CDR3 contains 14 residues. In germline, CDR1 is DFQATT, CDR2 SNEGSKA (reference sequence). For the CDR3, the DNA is TGCAGTGCCTCGAGGAGCGGGAGGGCCAATGAGCAGTTCTTC. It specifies CSASRSGRANEQFF.

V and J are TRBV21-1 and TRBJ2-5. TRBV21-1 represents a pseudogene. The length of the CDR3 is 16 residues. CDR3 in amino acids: CASSKGGNAWGETQYF. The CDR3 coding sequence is TGTGCCAGCAGCAAAGGGGGTAATGCTTGGGGAGAGACCCAGTACTTC.

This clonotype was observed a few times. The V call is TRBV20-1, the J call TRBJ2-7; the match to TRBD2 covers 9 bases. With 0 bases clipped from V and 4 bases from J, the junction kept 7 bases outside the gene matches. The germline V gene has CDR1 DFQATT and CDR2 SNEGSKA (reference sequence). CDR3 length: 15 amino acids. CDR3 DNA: TGCAGTGCTAGAGATTGGGGGACTAGCAGGTACGAGCAGTACTTC. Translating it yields CSARDWGTSRYEQYF.

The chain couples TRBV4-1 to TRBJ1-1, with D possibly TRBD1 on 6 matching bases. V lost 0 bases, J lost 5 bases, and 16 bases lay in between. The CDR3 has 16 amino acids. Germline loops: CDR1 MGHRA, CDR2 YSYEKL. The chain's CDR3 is CASSQDRTGYETEAFF. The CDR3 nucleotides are TGCGCCAGCAGCCAAGATCGCACAGGGTATGAGACTGAAGCTTTCTTT.

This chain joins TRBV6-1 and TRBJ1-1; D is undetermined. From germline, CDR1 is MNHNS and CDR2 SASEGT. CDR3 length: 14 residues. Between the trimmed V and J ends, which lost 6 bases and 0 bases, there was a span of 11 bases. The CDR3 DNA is TGTGCCAGCAGCGTCCTCCCTATGAACACTGAAGCTTTCTTT. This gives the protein CASSVLPMNTEAFF.

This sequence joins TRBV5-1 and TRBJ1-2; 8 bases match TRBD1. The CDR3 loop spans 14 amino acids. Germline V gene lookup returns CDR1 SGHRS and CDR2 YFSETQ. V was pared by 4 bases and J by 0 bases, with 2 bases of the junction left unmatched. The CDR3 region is CASSVDRANYGYTF. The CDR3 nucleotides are TGCGCCAGCAGCGTGGACAGGGCTAACTATGGCTACACCTTC.

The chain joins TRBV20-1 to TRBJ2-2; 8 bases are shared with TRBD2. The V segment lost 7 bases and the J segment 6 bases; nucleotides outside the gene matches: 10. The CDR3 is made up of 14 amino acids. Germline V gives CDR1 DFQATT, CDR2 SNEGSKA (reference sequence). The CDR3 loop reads CSGRKRENPGELFF. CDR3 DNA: TGCAGTGGACGCAAGCGGGAGAATCCCGGGGAGCTGTTTTTT.

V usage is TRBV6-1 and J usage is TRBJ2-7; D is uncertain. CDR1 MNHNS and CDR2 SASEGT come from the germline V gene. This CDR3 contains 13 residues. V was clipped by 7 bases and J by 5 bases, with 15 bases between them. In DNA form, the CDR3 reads TGTGCCAGCAATCGTTTGGCACCCCACGAGCAGTACTTC. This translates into CASNRLAPHEQYF.

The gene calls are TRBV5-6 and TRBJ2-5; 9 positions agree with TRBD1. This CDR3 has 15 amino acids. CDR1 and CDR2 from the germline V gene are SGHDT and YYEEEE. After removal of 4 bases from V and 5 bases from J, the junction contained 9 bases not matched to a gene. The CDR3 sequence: CASSPTGGAGETQYF. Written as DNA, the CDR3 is TGTGCCAGCAGCCCCACAGGGGGCGCCGGGGAGACCCAGTACTTC.

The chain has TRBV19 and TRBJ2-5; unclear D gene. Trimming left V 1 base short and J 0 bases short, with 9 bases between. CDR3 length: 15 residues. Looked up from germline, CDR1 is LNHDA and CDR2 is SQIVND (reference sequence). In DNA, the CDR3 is TGTGCCAGTAGTATAGGATACCGGGACCAAGAGACCCAGTACTTC. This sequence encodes CASSIGYRDQETQYF.

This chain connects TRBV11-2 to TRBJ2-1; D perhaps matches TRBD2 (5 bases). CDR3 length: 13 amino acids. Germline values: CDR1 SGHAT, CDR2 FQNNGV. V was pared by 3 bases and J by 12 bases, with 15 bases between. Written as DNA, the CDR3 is TGTGCCAGCAGCTTTGGACTGCTCAAGGGGCAGTTCTTC. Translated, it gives CASSFGLLKGQFF.

The CDR3 is CASSFIKGQGAWQPQHF. The CDR3 nucleotides are TGTGCCAGCAGTTTTATTAAGGGACAGGGGGCTTGGCAGCCCCAGCATTTT. V gene TRBV12-3 or TRBV12-4 combines with J gene TRBJ1-5, with TRBD1 matching 12 bases. J gave up 7 bases and V 3 bases, and 10 bases lay outside the gene matches. The CDR3 is made up of 17 amino acids.

CDR3 DNA sequence: TGTGCCAGCAGGGGGGCGGGATTGCCTAGGTACGACGAGCAGTACTTC. This encodes CASRGAGLPRYDEQYF. This chain links TRBV6-1 with TRBJ2-7, with D possibly being TRBD1 or TRBD2 (6 bases each). The CDR3 is 16 amino acids. Trimming left V 6 bases short and J 5 bases short, with 23 bases between. Germline V gives CDR1 MNHNS, CDR2 SASEGT.

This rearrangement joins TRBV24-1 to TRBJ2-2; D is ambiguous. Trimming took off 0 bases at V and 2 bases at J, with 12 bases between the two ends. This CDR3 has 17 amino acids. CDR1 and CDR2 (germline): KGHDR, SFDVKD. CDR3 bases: TGTGCCACCAGTGATTTGAGTCGGGCGGCCAACACCGGGGAGCTGTTTTTT. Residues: CATSDLSRAANTGELFF.

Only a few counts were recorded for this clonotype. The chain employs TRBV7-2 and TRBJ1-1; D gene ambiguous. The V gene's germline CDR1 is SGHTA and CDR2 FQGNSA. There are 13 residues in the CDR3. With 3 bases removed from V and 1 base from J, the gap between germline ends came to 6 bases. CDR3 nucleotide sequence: TGTGCCAGCAGCTTGCAGCCGAACACTGAAGCTTTCTTT. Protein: CASSLQPNTEAFF.

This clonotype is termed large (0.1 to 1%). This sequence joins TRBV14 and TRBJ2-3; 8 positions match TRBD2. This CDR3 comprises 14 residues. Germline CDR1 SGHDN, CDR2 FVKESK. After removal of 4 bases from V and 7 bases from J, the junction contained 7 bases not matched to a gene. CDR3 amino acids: CASSLRLAMNTQYF. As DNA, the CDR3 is TGTGCCAGCAGCCTTCGACTAGCGATGAATACGCAGTATTTT.

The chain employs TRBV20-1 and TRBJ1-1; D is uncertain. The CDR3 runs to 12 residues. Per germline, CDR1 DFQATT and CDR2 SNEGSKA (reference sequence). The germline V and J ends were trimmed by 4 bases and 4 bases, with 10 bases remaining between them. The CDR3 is CSAIGSSTEAFF. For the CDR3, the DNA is TGCAGTGCTATCGGCTCATCCACTGAAGCTTTCTTT.

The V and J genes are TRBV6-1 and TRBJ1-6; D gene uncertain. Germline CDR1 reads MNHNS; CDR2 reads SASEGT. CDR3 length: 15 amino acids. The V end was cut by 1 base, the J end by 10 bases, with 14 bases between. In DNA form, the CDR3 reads TGTGCCAGCAGTGAAGGCGGCCTATTCGGGTCACCCCTCCACTTT. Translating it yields CASSEGGLFGSPLHF.

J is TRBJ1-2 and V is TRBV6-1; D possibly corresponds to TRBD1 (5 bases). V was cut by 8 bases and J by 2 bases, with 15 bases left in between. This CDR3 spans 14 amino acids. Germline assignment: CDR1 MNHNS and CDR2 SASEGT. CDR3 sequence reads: CASGPGQANYGYTF. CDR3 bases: TGTGCCAGCGGTCCGGGGCAGGCGAACTATGGCTACACCTTC.

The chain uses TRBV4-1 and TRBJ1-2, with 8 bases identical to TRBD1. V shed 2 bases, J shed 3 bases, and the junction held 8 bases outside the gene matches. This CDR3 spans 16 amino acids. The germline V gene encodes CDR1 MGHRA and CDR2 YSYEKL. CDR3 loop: CASSQLGTGEHYGYTF. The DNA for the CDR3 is TGCGCCAGCAGCCAACTCGGGACAGGAGAACACTATGGCTACACCTTC.

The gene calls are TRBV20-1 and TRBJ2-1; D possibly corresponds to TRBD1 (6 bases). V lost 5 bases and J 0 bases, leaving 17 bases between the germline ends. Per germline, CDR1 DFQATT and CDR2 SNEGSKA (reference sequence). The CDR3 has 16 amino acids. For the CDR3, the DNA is TGCAGTGCTGGGGGCGGTCGTCCAAGCTCCTACAATGAGCAGTTCTTC. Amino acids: CSAGGGRPSSYNEQFF.

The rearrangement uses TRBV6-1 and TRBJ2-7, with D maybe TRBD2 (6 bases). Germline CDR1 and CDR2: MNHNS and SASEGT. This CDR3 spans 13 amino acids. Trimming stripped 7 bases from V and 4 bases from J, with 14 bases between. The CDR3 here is CASKRTAGYEQYF. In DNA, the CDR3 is TGTGCCAGCAAAAGGACGGCGGGGTACGAGCAGTACTTC.